The source of this T cell receptor (beta chain) is a study of cytomegalovirus exposure and HLA in healthy donors. Vbeta (60) and Jbeta (13) primers were used in the PCR. Assay used: immunoSEQ multiplex PCR; TCRdb lists only in-frame clones, some missing. The sample has over 95,000 clones, roughly 80% seen once. The sample was PBMCs. This clonotype originated in a female donor in good health and CMV-seronegative.

In nucleotides, the CDR3 is TGTGCCAGCAGCTTGGCGAAGGGGGCTGTCGGGCAGTTCTTC. Its protein is CASSLAKGAVGQFF. The chain recombines TRBV5-8 with TRBJ2-1; the match to TRBD1 covers 7 bases. J was trimmed by 12 bases and V by 0 bases; bases with no gene match: 9. The CDR3 contains 14 residues. Looked up from germline, CDR1 is SGHTS and CDR2 is YDEGEE.